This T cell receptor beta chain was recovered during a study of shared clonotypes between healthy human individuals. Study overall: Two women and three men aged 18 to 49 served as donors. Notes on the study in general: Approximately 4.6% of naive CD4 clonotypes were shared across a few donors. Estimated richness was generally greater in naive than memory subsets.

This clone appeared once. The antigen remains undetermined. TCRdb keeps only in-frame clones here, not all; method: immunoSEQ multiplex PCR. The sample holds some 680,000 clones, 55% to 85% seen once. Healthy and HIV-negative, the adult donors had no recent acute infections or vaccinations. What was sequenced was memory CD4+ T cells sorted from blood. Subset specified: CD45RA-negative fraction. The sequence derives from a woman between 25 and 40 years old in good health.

CDR3 in amino acids: CASSLVGEYTGELFF. The DNA of the CDR3 is TGCGCCAGCAGCTTGGTCGGCGAGTACACCGGGGAGCTGTTTTTT. The V and J genes are TRBV5-1 and TRBJ2-2; no definite D call. Trimming left V 0 bases short and J 3 bases short, with 9 bases between. Germline CDR1 reads SGHRS; CDR2 reads YFSETQ. CDR3 length: 15 amino acids.